The 25 T cell receptor beta chains below come from one sample, sequenced in a study of cytomegalovirus exposure and HLA in healthy donors. With 60 Vbeta and 13 Jbeta primers, the PCR was carried out. Using immunoSEQ multiplex PCR, the repertoire was profiled, and TCRdb retains in-frame clones only, with some absent. The data show around 160,000 clones, roughly 74% seen once. The sequenced sample consisted of PBMCs. These receptors all stem from a male donor in good health and CMV-seronegative.

This sequence joins TRBV13 and TRBJ2-7; TRBD1 might be the D (6 bases). CDR3 size: 15 residues. The V gene's germline CDR1 is PRHDT and CDR2 FYEKMQ (reference sequence). With 3 bases removed from V and 1 base from J, the gap between germline ends came to 13 bases. The CDR3, as DNA: TGTGCCAGCAGCTTTAATGGAGGACAGTCCTACGAGCAGTACTTC. Translated: CASSFNGGQSYEQYF.

The CDR3 DNA reads as TGTGCCAGCAGCCGGGGGACAGGGAGGAGAGGCACCGGGGAGCTGTTTTTT. The encoded protein is CASSRGTGRRGTGELFF. V gene TRBV5-8 combines with J gene TRBJ2-2; the match to TRBD1 covers 9 bases. J lost 4 bases, V lost 4 bases, and 11 bases had no gene match. This CDR3 spans 17 amino acids. Germline V gene lookup returns CDR1 SGHTS and CDR2 YDEGEE.

Comment on this clone: A read error may account for a junction end that differs from germline. The genes are TRBV7-9 and TRBJ2-2; 8 bases map to TRBD2. In germline, CDR1 is SEHNR, CDR2 FQNEAQ (reference sequence). This CDR3 comprises 19 residues. CDR3 bases: TGTTCCAGCAGAGGGTTTGGGAGCGGGGGAAGTGGAAACACCGGGGAGCTGTTTTTT. Translating gives CSSRGFGSGGSGNTGELFF.

The gene calls are TRBV7-2 and TRBJ2-7; TRBD2 agrees at 14 bases. The CDR3 is 16 amino acids. Germline values: CDR1 SGHTA, CDR2 FQGNSA. J lost 6 bases, V lost 5 bases, and 9 bases had no gene match. The CDR3 spells CASSPTGTSGRGEQYF. In nucleotides, the CDR3 is TGTGCCAGCAGCCCAACCGGGACTAGCGGGAGAGGCGAGCAGTACTTC.

The V call is TRBV5-1, the J call TRBJ2-5; 11 positions agree with TRBD2. The DNA end favors TRBJ2-7, so the J call may be wrong. In germline, CDR1 is SGHRS, CDR2 YFSETQ. The CDR3 totals 15 residues. CDR3 DNA sequence: TGCGCCAGCAGCTCAGGACTAGCGGGCCACTACGAGCAGTACTTC. Translated: CASSSGLAGHYEQYF.

The chain is built from TRBV7-9 and TRBJ2-5; D possibly corresponds to TRBD2 (7 bases). Germline V CDR1 and CDR2: SEHNR, FQNEAQ (reference sequence). The CDR3 runs 19 residues. The V end was cut by 4 bases, the J end by 0 bases, with 24 bases between. The CDR3 sequence: CASSSRRGRGSAYQETQYF. CDR3 sequence (DNA): TGTGCCAGCAGCTCGCGTCGGGGGCGGGGGAGCGCGTACCAAGAGACCCAGTACTTC.

V and J are TRBV7-9 and TRBJ2-2; TRBD2 might be the D (6 bases). CDR1 is SEHNR and CDR2 is FQNEAQ in the germline V gene (reference sequence). The CDR3 runs 12 residues. Trimming left V 10 bases short and J 7 bases short, with 13 bases between. The CDR3 loop reads CATAPSVGELFF. The DNA of the CDR3 is TGTGCCACCGCCCCTAGCGTCGGGGAGCTGTTTTTT.

The J gene is TRBJ1-2, the V gene TRBV19; TRBD1 matches at 8 bases. Trimming took 3 bases from V and 7 from J; bases not matched to a gene: 7. CDR1 is LNHDA and CDR2 is SQIVND in the germline V gene (reference sequence). This CDR3 comprises 14 residues. For the CDR3, the DNA is TGTGCCAGTAGTATGTCAGGGGGCGCCTCTGGCTACACCTTC. This sequence encodes CASSMSGGASGYTF.

The chain combines TRBV15 with TRBJ1-5, with a weak D call TRBD1 (6 bases). Trimming took off 0 bases at V and 4 bases at J, with 10 bases between the two ends. The CDR3 has 15 residues. Per the germline V gene, CDR1 is LNHNV and CDR2 is YYDKDF (reference sequence). The CDR3 DNA is TGTGCCACCAGCAGAGATCGGGGGGCGAATCAGCCCCAGCATTTT. Encoded protein: CATSRDRGANQPQHF.

This clone was observed once. This chain links TRBV27 with TRBJ1-1; TRBD1 matches at 11 bases. The CDR3 has 15 amino acids. After removal of 5 bases from V and 6 bases from J, the junction contained 8 bases not matched to a gene. CDR1 is MNHEY, CDR2 SMNVEV, per germline (reference sequence). In DNA form, the CDR3 reads TGTGCCAGCAGTCCCGGGACAGGGGGTTTATCTGAAGCTTTCTTT. This encodes CASSPGTGGLSEAFF.

A single count supports this clone. The junction shows a germline mismatch at one end, possibly a read error. V usage is TRBV6-1 and J usage is TRBJ2-7, with D possibly being TRBD2 (6 bases). This CDR3 spans 14 amino acids. Germline CDR1 is MNHNS and CDR2 is SASEGT. The CDR3 loop reads CASREAGSSYEQYF. The CDR3 DNA sequence: TGTGCCAGCAGAGAAGCCGGGAGCTCCTACGAGCAGTACTTC.

This clone appeared once. The chain links TRBV18 to TRBJ1-3; TRBD1 might be the D (5 bases). Germline CDR1 and CDR2: KGHSH and LQKENI. The CDR3 is made up of 15 amino acids. Trimming removed 3 bases at V and 2 bases at J, with 11 bases between. The CDR3 spells CASSPQGTPGNTIYF. The CDR3 nucleotides are TGTGCCAGCTCACCCCAGGGTACCCCTGGAAACACCATATATTTT.

This clone appeared a single time. This chain joins TRBV27 and TRBJ2-1, with 12 bases matching TRBD2. The germline CDR1 and CDR2 sequences are MNHEY and SMNVEV (reference sequence). CDR3 length equals 15 residues. V lost 6 bases and J lost 7; bases outside the gene matches: 7. The CDR3 region has the DNA TGTGCCAGCAGCCGACCCGGGACTAGCGGGAATGAGCAGTTCTTC. Its protein product is CASSRPGTSGNEQFF.

This clone was seen a few times. V usage is TRBV5-4 and J usage is TRBJ1-1; 8 bases align to TRBD1. The length of the CDR3 is 14 residues. V dropped 1 base and J dropped 3; count of bases not matched to a gene: 2. The V gene's germline CDR1 is SGHNT and CDR2 YYREEE (reference sequence). The CDR3 loop reads CASSLPGQDTEAFF. DNA for the CDR3: TGTGCCAGCAGCTTGCCGGGACAGGACACTGAAGCTTTCTTT.

For the CDR3, the DNA is TGCGCCAGCAGCGAAGCACAGGGTTCGGGGGGCTACACCTTC. It codes for CASSEAQGSGGYTF. This rearrangement joins TRBV5-1 to TRBJ1-2, with D possibly matching TRBD1 (6 bases). V lost 4 bases to trimming and J lost 8 bases, with 18 bases between them. The CDR3 has 14 residues. CDR1 SGHRS and CDR2 YFSETQ come from the germline V gene.

The CDR3 DNA follows: TGCGCCAGCAGCCAAGATTCGGGGAGCACAGATACGCAGTATTTT. This translates into CASSQDSGSTDTQYF. J is TRBJ2-3 and V is TRBV4-3; possible D gene TRBD2, 5 bases. CDR1 and CDR2 (germline): LGHNA, YSLEER. The length of the CDR3 is 15 residues. V was cut by 0 bases and J by 0 bases, with 7 bases left in between.

This clone was found a few times. The rearrangement uses TRBV4-1 and TRBJ2-3, with TRBD1 matching 10 bases. This CDR3 spans 12 amino acids. Germline-derived CDR1 and CDR2 are MGHRA and YSYEKL. With V trimmed by 5 bases and J by 14 bases, 7 bases remained unmatched. In DNA form, the CDR3 reads TGCGCCAGCAGCATTGGACAGGGGGTCCTGTATTTT. Translating it yields CASSIGQGVLYF.

V usage is TRBV14 and J usage is TRBJ2-1, with 8 bases lining up with TRBD2. Germline CDR1 SGHDN, CDR2 FVKESK. The CDR3 totals 17 residues. V trimming: 3 bases; J trimming: 4 bases; junction bases outside the gene matches: 11. In DNA form, the CDR3 reads TGTGCCAGCAGCCATCTTTTCGGGGGGGCCGGTTACAATGAGCAGTTCTTC. It encodes CASSHLFGGAGYNEQFF.

A few counts support this clone. J is TRBJ1-1 and V is TRBV6-1, with D unresolved. The CDR3 runs to 11 residues. The V and J ends lost 6 bases and 5 bases respectively, with 7 bases between them. CDR1 and CDR2 (germline): MNHNS, SASEGT. The CDR3 DNA reads TGTGCCAGCAGAGCTTCAACTGAAGCTTTCTTT. Amino acid sequence: CASRASTEAFF.

The genes are TRBV5-1 and TRBJ2-1, with 13 bases that match TRBD2. V was pared by 4 bases and J by 4 bases, with 8 bases of the junction left unmatched. Germline V CDR1 and CDR2: SGHRS, YFSETQ. This CDR3 is 17 amino acids long. CDR3 nucleotide sequence: TGCGCCAGCAGCCCCCTGATGACTAGCGGGAGGTACAATGAGCAGTTCTTC. This translates into CASSPLMTSGRYNEQFF.

This clone was detected only a few times. CDR3 residues: CASSVEGVRTDTQYF. The CDR3 nucleotides read TGTGCCAGCAGTGTAGAGGGGGTTCGCACAGATACGCAGTATTTT. V is TRBV25-1 and J is TRBJ2-3, with D possibly matching TRBD1 (6 bases). V gave up 4 bases and J gave up 1 base, with 12 bases separating them. Germline V gene sequence: CDR1 MGHDK, CDR2 SYGVNS. CDR3 length: 15 amino acids.

The gene calls are TRBV5-3 and TRBJ2-7; TRBD1 aligns across 8 bases. TRBV5-3 counts as an open reading frame of uncertain function. This CDR3 region has 15 residues. The ends lost 3 bases at V and 3 bases at J; junction bases unmatched: 8. DNA for the CDR3: TGTGCCAGAAGCTCCCGGGACAGGAGATACTACGAGCAGTACTTC. Translated, it gives CARSSRDRRYYEQYF.

This clone has a single count. This chain links TRBV6-5 with TRBJ1-2; no clear D gene. V was cut by 2 bases and J by 10 bases, with 8 bases left in between. The CDR3 loop spans 11 amino acids. CDR1 and CDR2 (germline): MNHEY, SVGAGI. CDR3 DNA sequence: TGTGCCAGCAGTTACGCGGCGGACTACACCTTC. It is translated as CASSYAADYTF.

This sequence joins TRBV6-1 and TRBJ2-5; 9 bases are a match to TRBD2. The J segment lost 2 bases and the V segment lost 2 bases, leaving 12 bases of the junction unmatched. The V gene's germline CDR1 is MNHNS and CDR2 SASEGT. CDR3 length: 18 amino acids. Here the CDR3 reads CASSEKKRGVVSQETQYF. As DNA, the CDR3 is TGTGCCAGCAGTGAAAAGAAGCGGGGGGTCGTGAGTCAAGAGACCCAGTACTTC.

The chain joins TRBV19 to TRBJ2-7; 10 bases match TRBD1. J gave up 3 bases and V 5 bases, and 13 bases lay outside the gene matches. This CDR3 comprises 17 residues. In germline, CDR1 is LNHDA, CDR2 SQIVND (reference sequence). The CDR3 DNA follows: TGTGCCAGTAGTCTGTCCTCGATGGGACAGGGGTTCTACGAGCAGTACTTC. Its protein is CASSLSSMGQGFYEQYF.